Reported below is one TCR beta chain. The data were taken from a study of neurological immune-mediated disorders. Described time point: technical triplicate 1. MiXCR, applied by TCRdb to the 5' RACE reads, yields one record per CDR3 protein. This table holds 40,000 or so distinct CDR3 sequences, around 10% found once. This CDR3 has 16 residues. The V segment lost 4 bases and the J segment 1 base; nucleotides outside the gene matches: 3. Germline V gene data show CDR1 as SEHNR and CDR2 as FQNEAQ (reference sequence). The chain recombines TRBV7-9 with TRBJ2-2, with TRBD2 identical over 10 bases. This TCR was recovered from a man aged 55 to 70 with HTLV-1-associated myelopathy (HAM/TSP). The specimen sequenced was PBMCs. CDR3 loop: CASSSPSGGNTGELFF. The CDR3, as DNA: TGTGCCAGCAGCTCCCCTAGCGGGGGGAACACCGGGGAGCTGTTTTTT.